The clone carrying this T cell receptor beta chain appeared a few times. This CDR3 has 15 residues. From germline, CDR1 is KGHDR and CDR2 SFDVKD. The V end lost 7 bases, the J end lost 0 bases, and 15 bases lay between the germline ends. The data were obtained in a study of blood T cell repertoires in COVID-19. Study-wide context: COVID-19 samples collected from the United States, Italy and Spain covered acute and convalescent phases. In each case, the material was cDNA or gDNA derived from T cells, B-cell-depleted T cells, or PBMCs.

The assay was immunoSEQ multiplex PCR, and TCRdb's table has in-frame clones only and misses some. This table has hundreds of thousands of clones, about 85% appearing once. This chain uses TRBV24-1 with TRBJ2-7, with D perhaps TRBD2 (6 bases). The source is a woman under 30 with acute or convalescent COVID-19. Sequenced input: peripheral blood. The CDR3 is CATRDGKRVSYEQYF. The DNA of the CDR3 is TGTGCCACCAGGGATGGGAAGCGGGTCTCCTACGAGCAGTACTTC.